A single sample is the source of the 31 T cell receptor beta chains below, sequenced in a study of blood T cell repertoires in COVID-19. TCRdb keeps only in-frame clones here, not all; method: immunoSEQ multiplex PCR. Among tens of thousands of clones listed, almost 85% were seen once. Sequencing was done on a sample of peripheral blood. The receptor source for this set is a human donor in a cohort sampled during active COVID-19.

CDR3 in amino acids: CASIEAGLSGNTIYF. The CDR3 DNA reads as TGTGCCAGCATTGAGGCCGGCCTCTCTGGAAACACCATATATTTT. The chain links TRBV28 to TRBJ1-3; D unclear. This CDR3 has 15 amino acids. Per germline, CDR1 MDHEN and CDR2 SYDVKM. V lost 7 bases and J 0 bases, leaving 13 bases between the germline ends.

The chain employs TRBV3-1 (or the pseudogene TRBV3-2) and TRBJ2-1, with TRBD2 matching 9 bases. Germline loops: CDR1 LGHDT, CDR2 YNNKEL (reference sequence). The V gene end was trimmed by 4 bases and the J gene end by 9 bases; junction bases not matched to a gene: 16. The CDR3 contains 17 residues. CDR3 region: CASSLFDSGSGSPEQFF. The CDR3 bases are TGTGCCAGCAGCCTATTCGATTCGGGTAGCGGGAGCCCTGAGCAGTTCTTC.

This clone was recorded a few times. The chain carries TRBV15 and TRBJ2-4, with a weak D call TRBD2 (5 bases). The CDR3 totals 17 residues. Germline loops: CDR1 LNHNV, CDR2 YYDKDF (reference sequence). With 1 base removed from V and 1 base from J, the gap between germline ends came to 14 bases. CDR3 nucleotides: TGTGCCACCAGCAGAGTCGGTGCTGGGGAGGCCAAAAACATTCAGTACTTC. Amino acids: CATSRVGAGEAKNIQYF.

The chain recombines TRBV28 with TRBJ1-6, with 11 positions matching TRBD1. V gave up 5 bases and J gave up 10 bases; unmatched junction bases: 10. There are 16 residues in the CDR3. Germline loops: CDR1 MDHEN, CDR2 SYDVKM. CDR3: CASSTRDRGSYSPLHF. The CDR3 DNA follows: TGTGCCAGCAGTACCCGGGACAGGGGGTCATACTCACCCCTCCACTTT.

This clone occurred once. The CDR3 region has the DNA TGTGCCAGCAGTTTATTCTCGGGGGGTCAGTTTACAGATACGCAGTATTTT. Its protein product is CASSLFSGGQFTDTQYF. V gene TRBV28 combines with J gene TRBJ2-3; the match to TRBD2 covers 7 bases. The trim removed 1 base at V and 3 bases at J, leaving 10 bases unmatched. Germline loops: CDR1 MDHEN, CDR2 SYDVKM. The CDR3 is made up of 17 amino acids. Full variable domain (missing parts from reference TRBV28 and TRBJ2-3): DVKVTQSSRYLVKRTGEKVFLECVQDMDHENMFWYRQDPGLGLRLIYFSYDVKMKEKGDIPEGYSVSREKKERFSLILESASTNQTSMYLCASSLFSGGQFTDTQYFGPGTRLTVL.

The V and J genes are TRBV27 and TRBJ2-7, with 11 bases matching TRBD1. V was pared by 5 bases and J by 5 bases, with 8 bases of the junction left unmatched. The CDR3 has 15 residues. CDR1 and CDR2 (germline): MNHEY, SMNVEV (reference sequence). CDR3 loop: CASSPWDRGGDEQYF. CDR3 DNA sequence: TGTGCCAGCAGTCCCTGGGACAGGGGGGGTGACGAGCAGTACTTC.

V and J are TRBV24-1 and TRBJ2-1, with D perhaps TRBD1 (5 bases). Germline CDR1 is KGHDR and CDR2 is SFDVKD. This CDR3 comprises 14 residues. With 3 bases removed from V and 10 bases from J, the gap between germline ends came to 15 bases. The CDR3 protein is CATSDLGPAWEQFF. CDR3 coding DNA: TGTGCCACCAGTGATCTGGGGCCCGCATGGGAGCAGTTCTTC.

The chain is built from TRBV3-1 (or the pseudogene TRBV3-2) and TRBJ2-7; possible D gene TRBD2, 6 bases. CDR1 is LGHDT, CDR2 YNNKEL, per germline (reference sequence). This CDR3 is 15 amino acids long. The ends were cut back, 0 bases at V and 0 bases at J, with 9 bases in the middle. CDR3: CASSQDGRGSYEQYF. The DNA of the CDR3 is TGTGCCAGCAGCCAAGATGGGCGGGGCTCCTACGAGCAGTACTTC.

The rearrangement uses TRBV21-1 and TRBJ2-7; TRBD2, the table's D call, was not compared with the DNA. TRBV21-1 is deemed a pseudogene. The CDR3 contains 15 residues. The CDR3 here is CASSNGGRLHYEQYF. DNA of the CDR3: TGTGCCAGCAGCAATGGCGGAAGGTTACATTACGAGCAGTACTTC.

There are a few counts of this clone. V and J are TRBV13 and TRBJ2-1; TRBD2 matches at 15 bases. The CDR3 totals 20 residues. The trim removed 2 bases at V and 4 bases at J, leaving 12 bases unmatched. CDR1 and CDR2 (germline): PRHDT, FYEKMQ (reference sequence). In nucleotides, the CDR3 is TGTGCCAGCAGCTTAAGATGGACTAGCGGGGGGGCATTTAGTTACAATGAGCAGTTCTTC. Protein: CASSLRWTSGGAFSYNEQFF.

V gene TRBV5-1 combines with J gene TRBJ1-6; 10 bases are shared with TRBD1. Trimming removed 4 bases from V and 8 bases from J; junction bases left unmatched: 15. Germline CDR1 reads SGHRS; CDR2 reads YFSETQ. This CDR3 has 18 residues. CDR3 sequence: CASSVGQGPKGSDSPLHF. The CDR3 coding sequence is TGCGCCAGCAGCGTGGGACAGGGGCCGAAGGGGTCGGATTCACCCCTCCACTTT.

This chain uses TRBV2 with TRBJ2-1, with no clear D. Trimming cost V 8 bases and J 2 bases, with 13 bases left between them. Germline V CDR1 and CDR2: SNHLY, FYNNEI. The CDR3 runs to 14 residues. DNA of the CDR3: TGTGCCAGCCTACCCGGCACTACCTACAATGAGCAGTTCTTC. Protein product: CASLPGTTYNEQFF. Full variable domain (missing parts from reference TRBV2 and TRBJ2-1): EPEVTQTPSHQVTQMGQEVILRCVPISNHLYFYWYRQILGQKVEFLVSFYNNEISEKSEIFDDQFSVERPDGSNFTLKIRSTKLEDSAMYFCASLPGTTYNEQFFGPGTRLTVL.

The J gene is TRBJ1-4, the V gene TRBV7-6; D remains unclear. Germline values: CDR1 SGHVS, CDR2 FNYEAQ. V was pared by 8 bases and J by 7 bases, with 17 bases between. CDR3 length: 14 residues. CDR3 DNA: TGTGCCAGCTCCGACCGTGGCCGGGGTGAAAAACTGTTTTTT. As protein: CASSDRGRGEKLFF.

This chain links TRBV19 with TRBJ1-2; 10 nucleotides agree with TRBD1. V dropped 1 base and J dropped 4; count of bases not matched to a gene: 6. This CDR3 is built from 16 residues. Germline CDR1 LNHDA, CDR2 SQIVND (reference sequence). The chain's CDR3 is CASSIGQGALGYGYTF. The CDR3 coding sequence is TGTGCCAGTAGTATAGGACAGGGGGCGTTGGGCTATGGCTACACCTTC.

The gene calls are TRBV6-5 and TRBJ2-6; the D gene is possibly TRBD1 (6 bases). Trimming removed 6 bases from V and 3 bases from J, with 12 bases in between. This CDR3 is built from 15 residues. Per germline, CDR1 MNHEY and CDR2 SVGAGI. The CDR3 here is CASSQGHVGANVLTF. For the CDR3, the DNA is TGTGCCAGCAGCCAGGGACATGTTGGGGCCAACGTCCTGACTTTC.

This chain uses TRBV11-3 with TRBJ2-2; TRBD2 aligns across 10 bases. The CDR3 length is 16 residues. CDR1 is SGHNT, CDR2 YENEEA, per germline. V lost 4 bases to trimming and J lost 0 bases; unmatched junction nucleotides: 2. CDR3 DNA: TGTGCCAGCAGCTGGACTAGCGGCGCGAACACCGGGGAGCTGTTTTTT. Amino acids: CASSWTSGANTGELFF.

The chain is built from TRBV7-9 and TRBJ1-1; D is undetermined. The germline V gene has CDR1 SEHNR and CDR2 FQNEAQ (reference sequence). V was pared by 5 bases and J by 8 bases, with 12 bases between. This CDR3 is 12 amino acids long. The CDR3 DNA reads TGTGCCAGCAGCGCCCGGGATAAAGAAGCTTTCTTT. The encoded protein is CASSARDKEAFF.

The V call is TRBV18, the J call TRBJ1-1; a weak D match, TRBD1 (5 bases). V lost 3 bases, J lost 0 bases, and 14 bases lay in between. This CDR3 has 16 residues. Germline-derived CDR1 and CDR2 are KGHSH and LQKENI. The CDR3 loop reads CASSPLTGDLNTEAFF. DNA of the CDR3: TGTGCCAGCTCACCCCTTACAGGAGACTTGAACACTGAAGCTTTCTTT.

The rearrangement links TRBV3-1 (or the pseudogene TRBV3-2) to TRBJ1-2; 8 nucleotides match TRBD1. Germline loops: CDR1 LGHDT, CDR2 YNNKEL (reference sequence). V shed 2 bases and J 1 base; nucleotides not matched to a gene: 6. This CDR3 region has 16 residues. CDR3 coding DNA: TGTGCCAGCAGCCAACTCGGGACAGGCGGTAACTATGGCTACACCTTC. This encodes CASSQLGTGGNYGYTF.

This rearrangement joins TRBV2 to TRBJ1-3, with 7 bases lining up with TRBD1. With 7 bases clipped from V and 5 bases from J, the junction kept 11 bases outside the gene matches. This CDR3 contains 15 residues. Germline CDR1 and CDR2: SNHLY and FYNNEI. The CDR3 is CASTEGRGRRNTIYF. The CDR3 DNA follows: TGTGCCAGCACCGAAGGAAGGGGGCGAAGAAACACCATATATTTT.

The V call is TRBV10-2, the J call TRBJ2-5, with TRBD2 matching over 14 bases. CDR3 length: 16 amino acids. The V segment lost 0 bases and the J segment 3 bases; nucleotides outside the gene matches: 0. Germline CDR1 and CDR2: WSHSY and SAAADI. The CDR3: CASSESGLAGEETQYF. The CDR3 DNA reads as TGCGCCAGCAGTGAGTCGGGACTAGCGGGGGAAGAGACCCAGTACTTC.

The chain links TRBV25-1 to TRBJ1-2, with 11 bases matching TRBD1. The V gene's germline CDR1 is MGHDK and CDR2 SYGVNS. This CDR3 is built from 12 residues. V trimming: 6 bases; J trimming: 8 bases; junction bases outside the gene matches: 2. CDR3: CASRGQGAGYTF. In nucleotides, the CDR3 is TGTGCCAGCAGAGGACAGGGGGCGGGCTACACCTTC.

As regards this clone: A junction end diverges from the germline sequence, so it may reflect a read error. Other DNA sequences in this sample translate to the same CDR3. V is TRBV2 and J is TRBJ1-6; 8 bases match TRBD1. CDR3 length: 14 amino acids. Germline-derived CDR1 and CDR2 are SNHLY and FYNNEI. The CDR3 loop reads CAIQTGDYNSPLHF. The CDR3 coding sequence is TGCGCCATTCAGACAGGGGATTATAATTCACCCCTCCACTTT.

The V and J genes are TRBV2 and TRBJ2-1, with 13 bases matching TRBD2. J lost 9 bases, V lost 6 bases, and 11 bases had no gene match. The V gene's germline CDR1 is SNHLY and CDR2 FYNNEI. The CDR3 consists of 16 residues. CDR3 residues: CASRDPGTSGTREQFF. CDR3 DNA sequence: TGTGCCAGCAGGGATCCCGGGACTAGCGGGACCCGTGAGCAGTTCTTC.

This chain connects TRBV9 to TRBJ2-3; a weak D match, TRBD2 (6 bases). V gave up 0 bases and J gave up 1 base, with 9 bases separating them. This CDR3 has 15 amino acids. Germline V gene lookup returns CDR1 SGDLS and CDR2 YYNGEE. The DNA of the CDR3 is TGTGCCAGCAGCGTAGTTCCGGGGGGCACAGATACGCAGTATTTT. Translating it yields CASSVVPGGTDTQYF.

V and J are TRBV7-2 and TRBJ2-7; D unresolved. Germline-derived CDR1 and CDR2 are SGHTA and FQGNSA. This CDR3 has 14 amino acids. V was clipped by 1 base and J by 7 bases, with 14 bases between them. CDR3 sequence: CASSLELRLGEQYF. The CDR3 nucleotides are TGTGCCAGCAGCTTAGAGCTCCGCCTAGGAGAGCAGTACTTC.

The V call is TRBV29-1, the J call TRBJ2-3; D may be TRBD2 (5 bases). CDR3 length: 13 residues. Germline CDR1 is SQVTM and CDR2 is ANQGSEA. Trimming cost V 7 bases and J 6 bases, with 17 bases left between them. The DNA of the CDR3 is TGCAGCGGATTAGGACTGTCCGGGGATACGCAGTATTTT. Protein product: CSGLGLSGDTQYF.

As concerns this clone: Germline is not matched at one junction end, which may reflect a read error. The chain combines TRBV28 with TRBJ1-2; TRBD1 matches 9 bases. The germline CDR1 and CDR2 sequences are MDHEN and SYDVKM. The CDR3 has 15 amino acids. The DNA of the CDR3 is TGTGCCAACAGTTTAGAAATCACAGGGGGCCATGGCTACACCTTC. It is translated as CANSLEITGGHGYTF.

The chain links TRBV12-5 to TRBJ2-5, with D perhaps matching TRBD1 (5 bases). The CDR3 has 13 amino acids. Germline CDR1 and CDR2: LGHNT and FRNRAP. V was clipped by 8 bases and J by 0 bases, with 10 bases between them. CDR3 DNA sequence: TGTGCTAGTACCAAGGGGCACCAAGAGACCCAGTACTTC. Its translation: CASTKGHQETQYF.

The gene calls are TRBV9 and TRBJ1-3; D is unresolved. V lost 0 bases and J 8 bases, leaving 12 bases between the germline ends. Germline V CDR1 and CDR2: SGDLS, YYNGEE. This CDR3 spans 14 amino acids. The CDR3 nucleotides read TGTGCCAGCAGCGTAGGACGGGATATAGACACCATATATTTT. It specifies CASSVGRDIDTIYF.

This clone is a singleton in its sample. The rearrangement links TRBV28 to TRBJ1-2, with D perhaps matching TRBD1 (6 bases). CDR1 and CDR2 (germline): MDHEN, SYDVKM. The germline V and J ends were trimmed by 5 bases and 11 bases, with 15 bases remaining between them. CDR3 size: 12 residues. The CDR3: CASSLRDKRYTF. CDR3 coding DNA: TGTGCCAGCAGTCTCCGGGACAAGAGATACACCTTC.